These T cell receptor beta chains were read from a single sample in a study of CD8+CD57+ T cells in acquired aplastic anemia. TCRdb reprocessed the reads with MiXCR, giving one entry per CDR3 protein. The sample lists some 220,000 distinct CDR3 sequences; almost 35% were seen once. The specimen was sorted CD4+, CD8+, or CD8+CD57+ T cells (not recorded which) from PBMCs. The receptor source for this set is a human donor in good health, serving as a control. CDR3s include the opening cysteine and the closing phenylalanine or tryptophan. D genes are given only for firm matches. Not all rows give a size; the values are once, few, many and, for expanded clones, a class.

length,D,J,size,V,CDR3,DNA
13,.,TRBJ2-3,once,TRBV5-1,CASSLGASDTQYF,TGCGCCAGCAGCTTGGGGGCCTCGGATACGCAGTATTTT
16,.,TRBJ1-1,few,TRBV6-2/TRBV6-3,CASSYSTWTDNTEAFF,TGTGCCAGCAGTTACTCGACGTGGACGGATAACACTGAAGCTTTCTTT
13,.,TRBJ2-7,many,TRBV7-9,CASSPRPESEQYF,TGTGCCAGCAGCCCTCGGCCGGAGTCGGAGCAGTACTTC
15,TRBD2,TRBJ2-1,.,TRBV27,CASRPGLAGYNEQFF,TGTGCCAGCAGACCGGGACTAGCGGGATACAATGAGCAGTTCTTC
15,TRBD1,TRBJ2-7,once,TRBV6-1,CASSQQTGEGYEQYF,TGTGCCAGCAGTCAACAGACAGGGGAAGGCTACGAGCAGTACTTC
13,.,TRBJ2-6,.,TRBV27,CASYGAGANVLTF,TGTGCCAGCTATGGGGCTGGGGCCAACGTCCTGACTTTC
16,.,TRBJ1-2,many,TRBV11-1,CASSLGGLGFVSGYTF,TGTGCCAGCAGCTTAGGGGGCTTAGGGTTTGTTTCTGGCTACACCTTC
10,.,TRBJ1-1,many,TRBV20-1,CSAPDGEAFF,TGCAGTGCTCCGGACGGTGAAGCTTTCTTT
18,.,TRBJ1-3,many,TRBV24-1,CATSDSLMDTGSGNTIYF,TGTGCCACCAGTGATTCGTTAATGGACACCGGCTCTGGAAACACCATATATTTT
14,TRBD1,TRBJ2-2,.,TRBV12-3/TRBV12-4,CASSRGPNTGELFF,TGTGCCAGCAGCAGGGGGCCGAACACCGGGGAGCTGTTTTTT
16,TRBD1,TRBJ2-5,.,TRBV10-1,CASSEQGQGGRETQYF,TGCGCCAGCAGTGAACAGGGACAGGGTGGGCGAGAGACCCAGTACTTC
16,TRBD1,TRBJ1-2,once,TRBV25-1,CASSESQPGQGDGYTF,TGTGCCAGCAGCGAATCCCAACCGGGACAGGGTGATGGCTACACCTTC
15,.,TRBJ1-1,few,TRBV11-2,CASSHPGGMNTEAFF,TGTGCCAGCAGCCACCCTGGGGGGATGAACACTGAAGCTTTCTTT
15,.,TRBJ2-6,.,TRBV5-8,CASNRRGRGANVLTF,TGTGCCAGCAACCGACGGGGGCGGGGGGCCAACGTCCTGACTTTC
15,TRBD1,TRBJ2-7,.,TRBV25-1,CASSLVDRGLGEQYF,TGTGCCAGCAGCTTGGTGGACAGGGGTTTGGGGGAGCAGTACTTC
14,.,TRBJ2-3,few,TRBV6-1,CASSEAHQRDTQYF,TGTGCCAGCAGTGAAGCGCACCAAAGAGATACGCAGTATTTT
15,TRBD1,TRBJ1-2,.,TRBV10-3,CAISEATGKIGGYTF,TGTGCCATCAGTGAGGCGACAGGGAAGATAGGTGGCTACACCTTC
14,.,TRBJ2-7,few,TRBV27,CASSRLGSFYEQYF,TGTGCCAGCAGCCGGCTAGGGTCGTTCTACGAGCAGTACTTC
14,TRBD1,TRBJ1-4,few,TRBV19,CASRGRQGPGELLF,TGTGCCAGTAGGGGAAGACAGGGCCCGGGGGAACTGCTTTTT
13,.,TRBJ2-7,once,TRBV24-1,CATSDLRRDEQYF,TGTGCCACCAGTGATTTGCGGCGGGACGAGCAGTACTTC
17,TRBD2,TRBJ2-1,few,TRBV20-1,CSANPLSGRAFGNEQFF,TGCAGTGCCAATCCACTAAGCGGGAGGGCCTTCGGGAATGAGCAGTTCTTC
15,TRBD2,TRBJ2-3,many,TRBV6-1,CASSTYSGGPLEQYF,TGTGCCAGCAGTACCTATAGCGGGGGGCCCTTAGAGCAGTATTTT
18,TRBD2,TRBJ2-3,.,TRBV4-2,CASSQTGLAGRSTGTQYF,TGTGCCAGCAGCCAGACGGGACTAGCGGGCCGTAGCACAGGTACGCAGTATTTT
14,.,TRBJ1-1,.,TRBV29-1,CSVFTGTKGPEAFF,TGCAGCGTTTTTACCGGGACAAAGGGACCTGAAGCTTTCTTT
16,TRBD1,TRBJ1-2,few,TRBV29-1,CSVDKVGTGRYNGYTF,TGCAGCGTTGATAAGGTGGGGACAGGGAGGTACAATGGCTACACCTTC
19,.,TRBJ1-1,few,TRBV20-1,CSANRLPKGKGRLNTEAFF,TGCAGTGCTAATAGATTACCAAAGGGCAAAGGGAGATTGAACACTGAAGCTTTCTTT
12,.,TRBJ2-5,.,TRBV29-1,CSAVQGFETQYF,TGCAGCGCCGTTCAGGGGTTCGAGACCCAGTACTTC
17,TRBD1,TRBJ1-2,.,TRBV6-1,CASKGAEGQPINYGYTF,TGTGCCAGCAAAGGAGCCGAGGGACAGCCTATTAACTATGGCTACACCTTC
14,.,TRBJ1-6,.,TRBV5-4,CASSVGEGTTPLHF,TGTGCCAGCAGCGTCGGGGAGGGTACGACACCCCTCCACTTT
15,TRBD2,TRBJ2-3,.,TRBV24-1,CATSEGLAGGDTQYF,TGTGCCACCAGTGAAGGACTAGCGGGAGGAGATACGCAGTATTTT
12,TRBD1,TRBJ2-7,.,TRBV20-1,CSAGDRTYEQYF,TGCAGTGCTGGGGACAGGACCTACGAGCAGTACTTC
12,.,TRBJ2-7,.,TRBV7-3,CASSLRGHEQYF,TGTGCCAGCAGCTTAAGGGGGCACGAGCAGTACTTC
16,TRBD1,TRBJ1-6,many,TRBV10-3,CAISEFQGGGNSPLHF,TGTGCCATCAGTGAATTTCAGGGGGGTGGTAATTCACCCCTCCACTTT
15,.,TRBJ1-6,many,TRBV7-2,CASSLGGLGGRPLHF,TGTGCCAGCAGCTTAGGGGGTCTCGGGGGAAGGCCCCTCCACTTT
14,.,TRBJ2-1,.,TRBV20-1,CSAIPPTSYNEQFF,TGCAGTGCTATCCCCCCCACGTCTTACAATGAGCAGTTCTTC
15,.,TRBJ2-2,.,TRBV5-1,CASSLDKLNTGELFF,TGCGCCAGCAGCTTGGACAAACTGAACACCGGGGAGCTGTTTTTT
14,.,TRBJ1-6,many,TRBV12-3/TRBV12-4,CASSFSGVGSPLHF,TGTGCCAGCAGTTTTTCAGGGGTCGGTTCACCCCTCCACTTT
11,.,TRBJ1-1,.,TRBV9,CASLDNTEAFF,TGTGCCAGCTTAGACAACACTGAAGCTTTCTTT
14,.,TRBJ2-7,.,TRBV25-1,CASSPDFQGSEQYF,TGTGCCAGCTCACCAGATTTTCAGGGGTCCGAGCAGTACTTC
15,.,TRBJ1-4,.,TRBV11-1,CASGPVGAGGEKLFF,TGTGCCAGCGGCCCGGTGGGGGCGGGAGGTGAAAAACTGTTTTTT
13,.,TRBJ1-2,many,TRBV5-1,CASSSGLLYGYTF,TGTGCCAGCAGCTCGGGACTTCTCTATGGCTACACCTTC
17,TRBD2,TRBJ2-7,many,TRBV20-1,CSARDSLSSGRTYEQYF,TGCAGTGCTAGAGATTCCCTCTCTAGCGGGAGGACTTACGAGCAGTACTTC
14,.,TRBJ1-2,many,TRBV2,CASSEYIESYGYTF,TGTGCCAGCAGTGAATATATAGAATCCTATGGCTACACCTTC
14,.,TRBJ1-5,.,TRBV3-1,CASSQGSSNQPQHF,TGTGCCAGCAGCCAAGGCAGTAGCAATCAGCCCCAGCATTTT
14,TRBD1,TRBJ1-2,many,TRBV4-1,CASSARDRYYGYTF,TGCGCCAGCAGCGCCCGGGACAGGTACTATGGCTACACCTTC
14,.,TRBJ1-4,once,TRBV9,CASSDNNRDEKLFF,TGTGCCAGCAGCGACAATAACAGGGATGAAAAACTGTTTTTT
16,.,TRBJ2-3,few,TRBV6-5,CASSYSRFRGTDTQYF,TGTGCCAGCAGTTACTCCAGGTTCAGGGGAACAGATACGCAGTATTTT
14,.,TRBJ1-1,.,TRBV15,CATSRLQGRTEAFF,TGTGCCACCAGCAGACTTCAGGGTAGGACTGAAGCTTTCTTT
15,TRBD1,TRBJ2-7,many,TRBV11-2,CASSLMTGGRYEQYF,TGTGCCAGCAGCTTAATGACAGGGGGCCGTTACGAGCAGTACTTC
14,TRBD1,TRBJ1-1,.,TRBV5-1,CASSLWDSGTEAFF,TGCGCCAGCAGCTTGTGGGACAGCGGAACTGAAGCTTTCTTT
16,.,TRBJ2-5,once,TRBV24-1,CATSARVSGVQETQYF,TGTGCCACCAGTGCTAGAGTTTCCGGGGTACAAGAGACCCAGTACTTC
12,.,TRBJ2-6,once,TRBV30,CAWGVGANVLTF,TGTGCCTGGGGGGTGGGGGCCAACGTCCTGACTTTC
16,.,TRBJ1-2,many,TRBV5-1,CASSLESQGTNYGYTF,TGCGCCAGCAGCTTGGAAAGCCAGGGAACGAACTATGGCTACACCTTC
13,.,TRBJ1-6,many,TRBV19,CASNRQDNSPLHF,TGTGCCAGCAATAGACAGGATAATTCACCCCTCCACTTT
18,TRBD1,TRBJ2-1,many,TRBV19,CASSVDSRGRSSYNEQFF,TGTGCCAGTAGTGTGGATTCCAGGGGGCGAAGCTCCTACAATGAGCAGTTCTTC
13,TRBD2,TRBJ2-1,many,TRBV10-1,CASRAGGGNEQFF,TGCGCCAGCAGAGCGGGCGGGGGCAATGAGCAGTTCTTC
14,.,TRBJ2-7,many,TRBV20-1,CSASPYGRGGEQYF,TGCAGTGCTAGCCCTTATGGTCGCGGAGGCGAGCAGTACTTC
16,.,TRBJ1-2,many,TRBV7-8,CASSLALRRVNYGYTF,TGTGCCAGCAGCCTTGCCTTAAGACGGGTGAACTATGGCTACACCTTC